The TCR beta chain described here comes from a study of OX40 agonist ivuxolimab in advanced cancers. Background on the study: Each patient was given ivuxolimab into a vein every 2 weeks, at 0.01 to 10 mg/kg. It was permissible to have had prior anti-PD-1, anti-PD-L1 or anti-CTLA-4 therapy, and around 40% had some.

Generated by immunoSEQ multiplex PCR, the TCRdb table keeps only in-frame clones and is missing some. The sample includes 6,500 to 9,000 clones, over 75% of them seen just once. Enrollment shut out patients with autoimmune disease history or systemic immunosuppression. The TCR was taken from an adult with an advanced solid tumor such as melanoma, head and neck, liver or kidney cancer. This specimen consisted of CD4+ or CD8+ T cells sorted from blood, obtained in a trial of the OX40 agonist ivuxolimab.

The CDR3 here is CASSPGTGGRDEQFF. The CDR3 region has the DNA TGTGCCAGCAGCCCCGGGACAGGGGGCCGCGATGAGCAGTTCTTC. The chain has TRBV5-6 and TRBJ2-1; 12 bases agree with TRBD1. The V segment lost 4 bases and the J segment 8 bases; nucleotides outside the gene matches: 7. This CDR3 comprises 15 residues. The germline V gene encodes CDR1 SGHDT and CDR2 YYEEEE.